This T cell receptor (beta chain) originates from a study of shared clonotypes between healthy human individuals. Study findings and constraints: Non-shared clonotypes showed lower generation probabilities than clonotypes common to all four donors. Naive subsets typically showed greater estimated richness than memory subsets. Represented genetic and exposure-history diversity was restricted by having few donors.

This clone was seen a handful of times. Its antigen is unknown. The CDR3 spans 14 residues. The germline gives CDR1 ENHRY, CDR2 SYGVKD. Trimming took 5 bases from V and 2 from J; bases not matched to a gene: 3. The input for sorted-subset replicate PCRs was 200 ng DNA, around 27,000 T cell genomes. TCRdb keeps only in-frame clones here, not all; method: immunoSEQ multiplex PCR. The sample contains roughly 1,000,000 clones, approximately 80% of which appear only once. The source material was memory CD4+ T cells from PBMCs. Noted subset: CD45RA-negative fraction. The chain uses TRBV10-3 and TRBJ2-1; 7 positions match TRBD1. The sequence derives from a man aged 18 to 29 in good health. Some clones in this sample may be carry-over from other donors' samples. CDR3 amino acids: CAISPDRAYNEQFF. CDR3 nucleotide sequence: TGTGCCATCAGTCCCGACAGGGCCTACAATGAGCAGTTCTTC.